These T cell receptor beta chains were read from a single sample in a study of blood T cell repertoires in COVID-19. This table comes from immunoSEQ multiplex PCR, and its TCRdb copy is limited to in-frame clones, with some not included. The data show roughly 69,000 clones, around 85% seen once. The sample comprised peripheral blood. The source is a woman aged 45-65 years with acute or convalescent COVID-19. Both conserved end residues are part of each CDR3. Fields, in order: clone size, J gene, V gene, D gene, CDR3 protein, CDR3 DNA. The D gene is left open where the match is weak. Size is omitted from some rows. Given values are once, few, many or a class for expanded clones.

size: -; J: TRBJ1-2; V: TRBV3-1/TRBV3-2; D: TRBD1; CDR3: CASSLAETGTGVNYGYTF; DNA: TGTGCCAGCAGCCTCGCGGAAACCGGGACAGGAGTTAACTATGGCTACACCTTC
size: -; J: TRBJ2-7; V: TRBV2; D: TRBD1; CDR3: CASSGQGFRSYEQYF; DNA: TGTGCCAGCAGTGGACAGGGTTTCAGGTCCTACGAGCAGTACTTC
size: -; J: TRBJ1-1; V: TRBV5-1; D: -; CDR3: CASSLFTGRTEAFF; DNA: TGCGCCAGCAGCTTGTTTACAGGGCGCACTGAAGCTTTCTTT
size: -; J: TRBJ2-3; V: TRBV7-9; D: -; CDR3: CASSPGTSTDTQYF; DNA: TGTGCCAGCAGCCCTGGGACTAGCACAGATACGCAGTATTTT
size: -; J: TRBJ2-5; V: TRBV10-3; D: TRBD1; CDR3: CAISERDSQETQYF; DNA: TGTGCCATCAGTGAACGGGACAGCCAAGAGACCCAGTACTTC
size: -; J: TRBJ2-1; V: TRBV29-1; D: TRBD2; CDR3: CSAGTSGSRGEQFF; DNA: TGCAGCGCCGGGACTAGCGGGAGTCGCGGTGAGCAGTTCTTC
size: -; J: TRBJ1-2; V: TRBV20-1; D: TRBD1; CDR3: CSASTGGDYGYTF; DNA: TGCAGTGCTAGTACAGGGGGAGACTATGGCTACACCTTC
size: -; J: TRBJ2-7; V: TRBV9; D: TRBD2; CDR3: CASSVGGGRSYEQYF; DNA: TGTGCCAGCAGCGTAGGTGGCGGGAGGTCCTACGAGCAGTACTTC
size: -; J: TRBJ2-4; V: TRBV10-2; D: TRBD2; CDR3: CASSESIAGGQNIQYF; DNA: TGCGCCAGCAGTGAGTCTATAGCGGGGGGGCAGAACATTCAGTACTTC
size: -; J: TRBJ1-1; V: TRBV11-1; D: -; CDR3: CASSFPPGRDTEAFF; DNA: TGTGCCAGCAGCTTCCCCCCCGGGAGGGACACTGAAGCTTTCTTT
size: once; J: TRBJ2-7; V: TRBV27; D: TRBD2; CDR3: CASSLRPLAGEYEQYF; DNA: TGTGCCAGCAGTTTAAGGCCACTAGCGGGAGAGTACGAGCAGTACTTC
size: few; J: TRBJ1-2; V: TRBV29-1; D: -; CDR3: CSVFDGELNYGYTF; DNA: TGCAGCGTTTTTGACGGGGAGTTAAACTATGGCTACACCTTC
size: -; J: TRBJ1-3; V: TRBV19; D: -; CDR3: CASSINSGNTIYF; DNA: TGTGCCAGTAGTATTAATTCTGGAAACACCATATATTTT
size: -; J: TRBJ1-1; V: TRBV2; D: TRBD1; CDR3: CASSLQGGTFF; DNA: TGTGCCAGCAGTTTACAGGGGGGAACTTTCTTT
size: -; J: TRBJ1-2; V: TRBV6-5; D: TRBD1; CDR3: CASSKNRGANYGYTF; DNA: TGTGCCAGCAGTAAAAACAGGGGAGCCAACTATGGCTACACCTTC
size: -; J: TRBJ1-2; V: TRBV6-2/TRBV6-3; D: -; CDR3: CASSDTYHGYTF; DNA: TGTGCCAGCAGTGACACATACCATGGCTACACCTTC
size: -; J: TRBJ1-3; V: TRBV5-1; D: -; CDR3: CASSPQGTGNTIYF; DNA: TGCGCCAGCAGCCCTCAGGGTACCGGAAACACCATATATTTT
size: -; J: TRBJ2-3; V: TRBV6-8; D: -; CDR3: CASPIPGTTDTQYF; DNA: TGTGCCAGCCCTATTCCCGGGACTACAGATACGCAGTATTTT
size: -; J: TRBJ1-5; V: TRBV3-1/TRBV3-2; D: -; CDR3: CASSHGQGMGQPQHF; DNA: TGTGCCAGCAGCCATGGGCAGGGTATGGGGCAGCCCCAGCATTTT
size: -; J: TRBJ2-6; V: TRBV7-9; D: -; CDR3: CASSSQPGLISSGANVLTF; DNA: TGTGCCAGCAGCTCCCAACCGGGACTGATAAGCTCTGGGGCCAACGTCCTGACTTTC
size: once; J: TRBJ1-6; V: TRBV28; D: TRBD1; CDR3: CANRGQGNSPLHF; DNA: TGTGCCAACAGGGGACAGGGTAATTCACCCCTCCACTTT
size: once; J: TRBJ2-1; V: TRBV5-1; D: TRBD2; CDR3: CASSLEGGRAYNEQFF; DNA: TGCGCCAGCAGCTTGGAGGGTGGGAGGGCCTACAATGAGCAGTTCTTC
size: -; J: TRBJ2-1; V: TRBV24-1; D: -; CDR3: CATSPSGGVGYNEQFF; DNA: TGTGCCACCAGTCCATCGGGCGGGGTCGGATACAATGAGCAGTTCTTC
size: -; J: TRBJ1-1; V: TRBV6-5; D: -; CDR3: CASSYGPTETEAFF; DNA: TGTGCCAGCAGTTACGGGCCGACAGAGACTGAAGCTTTCTTT
size: few; J: TRBJ2-7; V: TRBV15; D: TRBD2; CDR3: CATSRATGGADEQYF; DNA: TGTGCCACCAGCAGAGCTACGGGAGGGGCCGACGAGCAGTACTTC
size: -; J: TRBJ1-2; V: TRBV5-4; D: -; CDR3: CASSLTGLYGYTF; DNA: TGTGCCAGCAGCCTGACAGGACTCTATGGCTACACCTTC
size: -; J: TRBJ2-2; V: TRBV7-7; D: TRBD2; CDR3: CASSSDPGGNTGELFF; DNA: TGTGCCAGCAGCTCCGATCCGGGGGGGAACACCGGGGAGCTGTTTTTT
size: -; J: TRBJ2-5; V: TRBV4-2; D: -; CDR3: CASSIDRRETQYF; DNA: TGTGCCAGCAGCATAGATAGGAGGGAGACCCAGTACTTC
size: -; J: TRBJ2-1; V: TRBV6-4; D: TRBD2; CDR3: CASSALAGGPDEQFF; DNA: TGTGCCAGCAGTGCACTAGCGGGAGGGCCGGATGAGCAGTTCTTC
size: -; J: TRBJ2-1; V: TRBV10-3; D: TRBD2; CDR3: CAIRPGTSGFNEQFF; DNA: TGTGCCATCAGGCCCGGGACTAGCGGGTTCAATGAGCAGTTCTTC
size: few; J: TRBJ2-2; V: TRBV7-9; D: -; CDR3: CASSQSTGFGELFF; DNA: TGTGCCAGCAGCCAATCCACGGGATTCGGGGAGCTGTTTTTT
size: -; J: TRBJ2-3; V: TRBV24-1; D: -; CDR3: CATSGPEGGTTDTQYF; DNA: TGTGCCACCAGTGGCCCGGAGGGGGGGACCACAGATACGCAGTATTTT
size: -; J: TRBJ1-1; V: TRBV11-3; D: -; CDR3: CASSSNTGTEAFF; DNA: TGTGCCAGCAGCTCTAATACGGGCACTGAAGCTTTCTTT
size: -; J: TRBJ1-2; V: TRBV7-9; D: TRBD1; CDR3: CASSSQGAFGYTF; DNA: TGTGCCAGCAGCTCGCAGGGGGCGTTCGGCTACACCTTC
size: -; J: TRBJ2-1; V: TRBV6-5; D: -; CDR3: CASSHSEIAAEQFF; DNA: TGTGCCAGCAGCCACTCGGAGATTGCCGCCGAGCAGTTCTTC
size: -; J: TRBJ2-1; V: TRBV7-2; D: TRBD2; CDR3: CASSFPGGFSNEQFF; DNA: TGTGCCAGCAGCTTTCCGGGGGGGTTTAGCAATGAGCAGTTCTTC
size: few; J: TRBJ2-5; V: TRBV13; D: -; CDR3: CASSFRGSQETQYF; DNA: TGTGCCAGCAGCTTTAGGGGAAGCCAAGAGACCCAGTACTTC
size: -; J: TRBJ1-1; V: TRBV9; D: -; CDR3: CASSTLGGGTPEAFF; DNA: TGTGCCAGCAGCACCCTCGGGGGGGGAACCCCTGAAGCTTTCTTT
size: -; J: TRBJ1-1; V: TRBV30; D: -; CDR3: CAWSELNTEAFF; DNA: TGTGCCTGGAGTGAGCTCAACACTGAAGCTTTCTTT
size: -; J: TRBJ1-3; V: TRBV6-6; D: -; CDR3: CASTLRDRSGNTIYF; DNA: TGTGCCAGCACCTTACGGGATAGGTCTGGAAACACCATATATTTT
size: -; J: TRBJ1-1; V: TRBV29-1; D: -; CDR3: CSVDAGSNTEAFF; DNA: TGCAGCGTTGACGCGGGCTCGAACACTGAAGCTTTCTTT
size: -; J: TRBJ2-1; V: TRBV3-1/TRBV3-2; D: TRBD2; CDR3: CASSQDLVSGSTEQQFF; DNA: TGTGCCAGCAGCCAAGATCTGGTTAGCGGGTCGACCGAACAGCAGTTCTTC
size: -; J: TRBJ2-2; V: TRBV19; D: -; CDR3: CASGPGLNTGELFF; DNA: TGTGCCAGTGGCCCTGGGCTGAACACCGGGGAGCTGTTTTTT
size: -; J: TRBJ2-1; V: TRBV11-1; D: TRBD2; CDR3: CASSSSGRAYNEQFF; DNA: TGTGCCAGCAGCTCAAGCGGGAGGGCCTACAATGAGCAGTTCTTC
size: -; J: TRBJ2-1; V: TRBV6-1; D: TRBD1; CDR3: CASSGGQGASYNEQFF; DNA: TGTGCCAGCAGTGGGGGACAGGGGGCATCCTACAATGAGCAGTTCTTC
size: -; J: TRBJ2-1; V: TRBV13; D: TRBD2; CDR3: CASSSSFAGDNNEQFF; DNA: TGTGCCAGCAGCTCCTCCTTTGCGGGGGATAACAATGAGCAGTTCTTC
size: -; J: TRBJ1-2; V: TRBV29-1; D: -; CDR3: CSVGDNVGGYTF; DNA: TGCAGCGTCGGGGACAATGTTGGGGGCTACACCTTC
size: -; J: TRBJ2-5; V: TRBV10-3; D: -; CDR3: CATRQDQETQYF; DNA: TGTGCCACGCGACAAGACCAAGAGACCCAGTACTTC
size: -; J: TRBJ2-7; V: TRBV7-9; D: TRBD2; CDR3: CASSLGLAGGPYEQYF; DNA: TGTGCCAGCAGCTTAGGACTAGCGGGAGGGCCCTACGAGCAGTACTTC
size: -; J: TRBJ1-2; V: TRBV5-1; D: -; CDR3: CASSLIGGTTNYGYTF; DNA: TGCGCCAGCAGCTTAATAGGCGGAACTACTAACTATGGCTACACCTTC
size: -; J: TRBJ1-2; V: TRBV7-3; D: -; CDR3: CASSLSQNYGYTF; DNA: TGTGCCAGCAGCTTAAGTCAGAACTATGGCTACACCTTC
size: -; J: TRBJ2-1; V: TRBV25-1; D: TRBD2; CDR3: CASSEPKRGDNEQFF; DNA: TGTGCCAGCAGTGAACCCAAGCGGGGAGACAATGAGCAGTTCTTC
size: once; J: TRBJ1-1; V: TRBV7-6; D: TRBD1; CDR3: CASRLDSGQGHPMNTEAFF; DNA: TGTGCCAGCAGATTGGACTCTGGACAGGGACATCCGATGAACACTGAAGCTTTCTTT
size: -; J: TRBJ2-5; V: TRBV7-8; D: -; CDR3: CASTRDLQETQYF; DNA: TGTGCCAGCACCCGGGACTTACAAGAGACCCAGTACTTC